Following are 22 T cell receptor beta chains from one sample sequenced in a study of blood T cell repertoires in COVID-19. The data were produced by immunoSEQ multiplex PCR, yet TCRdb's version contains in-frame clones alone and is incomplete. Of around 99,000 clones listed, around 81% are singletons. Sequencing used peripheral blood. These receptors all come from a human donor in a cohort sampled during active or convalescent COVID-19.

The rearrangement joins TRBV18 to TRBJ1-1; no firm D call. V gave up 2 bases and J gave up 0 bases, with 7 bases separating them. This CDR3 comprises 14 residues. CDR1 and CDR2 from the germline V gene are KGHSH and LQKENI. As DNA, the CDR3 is TGTGCCAGCTCACCAATAACTATGAACACTGAAGCTTTCTTT. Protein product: CASSPITMNTEAFF.

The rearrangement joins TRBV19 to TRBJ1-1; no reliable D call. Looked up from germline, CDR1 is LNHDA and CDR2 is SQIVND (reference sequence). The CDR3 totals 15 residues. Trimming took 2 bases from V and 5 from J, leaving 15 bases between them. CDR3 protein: CASSISPPGGTEAFF. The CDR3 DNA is TGTGCCAGTAGTATAAGCCCGCCAGGAGGGACTGAAGCTTTCTTT.

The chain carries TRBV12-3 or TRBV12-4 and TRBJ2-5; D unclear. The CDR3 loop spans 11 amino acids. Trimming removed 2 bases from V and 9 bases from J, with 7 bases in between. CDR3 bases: TGTGCCAGCAGTTTACAACGGGCCCAGTACTTC. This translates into CASSLQRAQYF.

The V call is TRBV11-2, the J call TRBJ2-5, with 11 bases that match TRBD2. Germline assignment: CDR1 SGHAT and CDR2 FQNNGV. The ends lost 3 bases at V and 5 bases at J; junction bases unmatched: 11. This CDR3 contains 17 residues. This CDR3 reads CASSFLAGGTQGETQYF. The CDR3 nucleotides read TGTGCCAGCAGCTTTTTAGCGGGGGGGACCCAGGGGGAGACCCAGTACTTC. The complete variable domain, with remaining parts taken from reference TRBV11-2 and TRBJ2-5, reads EAGVAQSPRYKIIEKRQSVAFWCNPISGHATLYWYQQILGQGPKLLIQFQNNGVVDDSQLPKDRFSAERLKGVDSTLKIQPAKLEDSAVYLCASSFLAGGTQGETQYFGPGTRLLVL.

The CDR3 DNA reads as TGTGCCAGTAGTAGGACTCAGTTTGAGCAGTTCTTC. Translating it yields CASSRTQFEQFF. V is TRBV19 and J is TRBJ2-1; D perhaps matches TRBD2 (5 bases). The CDR3 sequence is 12 residues long. Germline V lookup: CDR1 LNHDA, CDR2 SQIVND (reference sequence). V was clipped by 4 bases and J by 9 bases, with 10 bases between them. Looking up the rest from reference TRBV19 and TRBJ2-1 gives the full variable domain: DGGITQSPKYLFRKEGQNVTLSCEQNLNHDAMYWYRQDPGQGLRLIYYSQIVNDFQKGDIAEGYSVSREKKESFPLTVTSAQKNPTAFYLCASSRTQFEQFFGPGTRLTVL.

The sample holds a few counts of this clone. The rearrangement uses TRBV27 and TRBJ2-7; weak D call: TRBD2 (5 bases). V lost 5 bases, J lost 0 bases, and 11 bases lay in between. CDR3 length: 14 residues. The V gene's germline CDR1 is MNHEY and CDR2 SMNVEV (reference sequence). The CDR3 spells CASSLRRDSYEQYF. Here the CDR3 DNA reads TGTGCCAGCAGTCTCCGACGGGACTCCTACGAGCAGTACTTC.

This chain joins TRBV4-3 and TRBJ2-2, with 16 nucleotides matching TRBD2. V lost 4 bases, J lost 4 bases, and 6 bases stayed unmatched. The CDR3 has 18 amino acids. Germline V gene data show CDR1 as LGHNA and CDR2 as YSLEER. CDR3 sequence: CASSRGTSGGGFTGELFF. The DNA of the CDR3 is TGCGCCAGCAGCCGCGGGACTAGCGGGGGGGGCTTCACCGGGGAGCTGTTTTTT.

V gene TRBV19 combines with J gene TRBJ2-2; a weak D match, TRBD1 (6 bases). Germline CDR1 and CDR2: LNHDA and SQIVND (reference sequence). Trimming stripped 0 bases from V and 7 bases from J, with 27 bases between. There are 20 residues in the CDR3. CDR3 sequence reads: CASSIDREQGSGRRGGELFF. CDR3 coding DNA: TGTGCCAGTAGTATAGATCGCGAACAGGGTTCGGGTCGGCGCGGCGGGGAGCTGTTTTTT.

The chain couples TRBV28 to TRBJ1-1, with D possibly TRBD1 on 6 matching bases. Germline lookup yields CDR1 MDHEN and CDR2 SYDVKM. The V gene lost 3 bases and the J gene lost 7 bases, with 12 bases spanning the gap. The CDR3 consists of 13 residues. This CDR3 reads CASSFIRGREAFF. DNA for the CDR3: TGTGCCAGCAGTTTCATCAGGGGCCGTGAAGCTTTCTTT.

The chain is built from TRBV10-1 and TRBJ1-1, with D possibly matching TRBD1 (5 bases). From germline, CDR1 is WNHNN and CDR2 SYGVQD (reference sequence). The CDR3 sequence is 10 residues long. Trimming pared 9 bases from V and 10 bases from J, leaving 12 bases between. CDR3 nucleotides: TGCGCCAGATGTCTGGGGGGAGCTTTCTTT. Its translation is CARCLGGAFF.

Written as DNA, the CDR3 is TGTGCCAGCAGCTTGGGGCAGGCTGTTGCTGGAAACACCATATATTTT. This codes for CASSLGQAVAGNTIYF. This chain uses TRBV5-8 with TRBJ1-3; no definite D call. CDR3 length: 16 residues. With 0 bases removed from V and 2 bases from J, the gap between germline ends came to 12 bases. Germline CDR1 SGHTS, CDR2 YDEGEE.

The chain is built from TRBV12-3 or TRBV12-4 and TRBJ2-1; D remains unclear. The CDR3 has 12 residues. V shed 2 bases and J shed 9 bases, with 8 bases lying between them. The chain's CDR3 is CASSLRSREQFF. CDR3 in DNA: TGTGCCAGCAGTTTAAGGAGCCGTGAGCAGTTCTTC.

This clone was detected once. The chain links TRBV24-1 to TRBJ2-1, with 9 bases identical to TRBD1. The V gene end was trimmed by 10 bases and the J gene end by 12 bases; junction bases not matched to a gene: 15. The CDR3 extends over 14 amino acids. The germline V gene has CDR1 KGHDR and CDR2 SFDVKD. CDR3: CATSRGQGTKRQFF. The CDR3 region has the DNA TGTGCCACTTCAAGGGGACAGGGAACGAAGAGGCAGTTCTTC.

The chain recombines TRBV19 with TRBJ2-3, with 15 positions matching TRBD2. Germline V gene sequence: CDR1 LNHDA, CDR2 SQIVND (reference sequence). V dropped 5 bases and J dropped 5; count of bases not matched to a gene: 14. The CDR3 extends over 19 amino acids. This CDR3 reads CASSARTSGGGSTKDTQYF. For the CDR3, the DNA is TGTGCCAGTAGTGCCCGGACTAGCGGGGGGGGCTCTACAAAAGATACGCAGTATTTT.

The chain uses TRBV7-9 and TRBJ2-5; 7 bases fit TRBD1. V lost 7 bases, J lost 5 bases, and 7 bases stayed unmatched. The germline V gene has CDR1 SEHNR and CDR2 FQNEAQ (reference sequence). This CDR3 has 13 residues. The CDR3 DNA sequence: TGTGCCAGCAACCAGGACAGGCGGGAGACCCAGTACTTC. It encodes CASNQDRRETQYF.

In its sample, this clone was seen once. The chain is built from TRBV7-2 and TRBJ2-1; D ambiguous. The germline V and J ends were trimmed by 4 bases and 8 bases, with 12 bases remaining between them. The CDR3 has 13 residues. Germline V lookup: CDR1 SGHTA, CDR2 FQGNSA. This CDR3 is CASSSRTAYEQFF. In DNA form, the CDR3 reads TGTGCCAGCAGCTCGAGAACAGCTTATGAGCAGTTCTTC.

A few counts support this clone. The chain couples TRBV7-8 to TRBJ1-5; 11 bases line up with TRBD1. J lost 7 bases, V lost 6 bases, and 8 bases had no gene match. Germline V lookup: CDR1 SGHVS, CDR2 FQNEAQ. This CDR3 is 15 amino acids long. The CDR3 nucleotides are TGTGCCAGCAGTCTAAGGGACAGGGGGGTCCAGCCCCAGCATTTT. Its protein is CASSLRDRGVQPQHF.

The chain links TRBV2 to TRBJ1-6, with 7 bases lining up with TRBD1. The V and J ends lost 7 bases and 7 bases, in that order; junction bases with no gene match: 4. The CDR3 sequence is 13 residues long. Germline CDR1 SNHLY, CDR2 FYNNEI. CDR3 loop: CASKGTENSPLHF. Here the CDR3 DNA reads TGTGCCAGCAAAGGGACAGAAAATTCACCCCTCCACTTT. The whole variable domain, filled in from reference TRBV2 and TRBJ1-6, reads EPEVTQTPSHQVTQMGQEVILRCVPISNHLYFYWYRQILGQKVEFLVSFYNNEISEKSEIFDDQFSVERPDGSNFTLKIRSTKLEDSAMYFCASKGTENSPLHFGNGTRLTVT.

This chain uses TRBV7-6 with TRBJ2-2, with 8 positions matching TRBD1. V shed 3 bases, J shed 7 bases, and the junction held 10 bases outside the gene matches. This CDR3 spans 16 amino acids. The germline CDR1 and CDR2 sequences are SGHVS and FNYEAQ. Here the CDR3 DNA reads TGTGCCAGCAGCTTTAGGGACAGGAGAACAGGCGGGGAGCTGTTTTTT. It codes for CASSFRDRRTGGELFF.

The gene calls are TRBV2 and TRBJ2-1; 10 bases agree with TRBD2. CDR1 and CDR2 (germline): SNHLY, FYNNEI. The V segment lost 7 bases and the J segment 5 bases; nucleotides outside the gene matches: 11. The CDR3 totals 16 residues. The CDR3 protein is CASIPGGLAEHNEQFF. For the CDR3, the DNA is TGTGCCAGCATACCCGGTGGACTAGCGGAACACAATGAGCAGTTCTTC.

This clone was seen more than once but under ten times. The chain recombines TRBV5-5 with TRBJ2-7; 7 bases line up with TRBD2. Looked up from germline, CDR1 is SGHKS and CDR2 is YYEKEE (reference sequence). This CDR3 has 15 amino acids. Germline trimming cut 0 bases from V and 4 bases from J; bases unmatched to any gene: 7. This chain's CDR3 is CASSLAGGRFYEQYF. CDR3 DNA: TGTGCCAGCAGCTTGGCTGGCGGGAGATTTTACGAGCAGTACTTC.

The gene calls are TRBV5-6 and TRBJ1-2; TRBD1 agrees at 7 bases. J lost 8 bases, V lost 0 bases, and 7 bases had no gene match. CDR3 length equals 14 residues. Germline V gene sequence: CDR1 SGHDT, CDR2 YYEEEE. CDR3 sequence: CASSLALGGLGYTF. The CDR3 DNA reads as TGTGCCAGCAGCTTGGCTTTAGGGGGCTTAGGCTACACCTTC.